The entry below describes one T cell receptor beta chain. The CDR3 is 14 residues long. CDR1 and CDR2 from the germline V gene are LNHDA and SQIVND (reference sequence). V dropped 9 bases and J dropped 0 bases, with 11 bases sitting between them. This entry belongs to a study of technical replicates of blood from a few donors. Assay used: immunoSEQ multiplex PCR; TCRdb lists only in-frame clones, some missing. The table lists 83,000 or so clones, over 85% of them singletons. This rearrangement joins TRBV19 to TRBJ2-2, with TRBD1 as a possible D gene (5 bases). Material: T cells isolated from PBMCs. This clonotype was obtained from a human donor in good health. CDR3 sequence reads: CASLEGANTGELFF. CDR3 in DNA: TGTGCCAGCTTGGAAGGGGCGAACACCGGGGAGCTGTTTTTT.